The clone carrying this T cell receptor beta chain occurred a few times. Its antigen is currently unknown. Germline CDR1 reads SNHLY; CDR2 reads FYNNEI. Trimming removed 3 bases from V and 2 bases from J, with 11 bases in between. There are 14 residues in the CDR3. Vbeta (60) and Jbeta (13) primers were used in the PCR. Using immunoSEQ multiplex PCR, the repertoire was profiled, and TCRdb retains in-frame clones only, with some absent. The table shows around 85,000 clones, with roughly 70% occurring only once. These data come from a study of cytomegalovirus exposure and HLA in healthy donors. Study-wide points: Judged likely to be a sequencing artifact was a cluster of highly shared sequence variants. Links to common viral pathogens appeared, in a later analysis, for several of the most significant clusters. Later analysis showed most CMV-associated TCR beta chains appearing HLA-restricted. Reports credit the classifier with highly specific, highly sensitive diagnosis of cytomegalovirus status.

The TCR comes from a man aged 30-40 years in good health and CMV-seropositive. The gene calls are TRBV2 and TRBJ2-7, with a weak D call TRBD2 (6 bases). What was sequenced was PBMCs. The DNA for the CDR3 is TGTGCCAGCAGTGAGGAGGGTTTCGCCTACGAGCAGTACTTC. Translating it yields CASSEEGFAYEQYF.